This entry lists 6 T cell receptor beta chains sequenced from one sample in a study of shared clonotypes between healthy human individuals (dated by TCRdb to the early 2020s). The method was the immunoSEQ multiplex PCR assay. Drawn from immuneACCESS, this table holds only the in-frame rearrangements with V and J called that TCRdb kept. Clones are partly lost; checked studies trace under half to an unresolved V gene and leave the rest unexplained. This sample has roughly 660,000 clones in its table, and about 90% of those were observed once. The top ten constitute 34% of the sample. The source material was memory CD8+ T cells from PBMCs. This sample's cell subset or site label indicates: CD45RO+ cells pooled with CCR7-negative TemRA cells. These receptors all stem from a man between 18 and 35 years old in good health. Some clones in this sample may be carry-over from other donors' samples.

The V and J genes are TRBV7-8 and TRBJ1-5, with 7 bases matching TRBD1. J lost 1 base, V lost 5 bases, and 8 bases had no gene match. Germline V gives CDR1 SGHVS, CDR2 FQNEAQ. CDR3 length equals 16 residues. CDR3 sequence (DNA): TGTGCCAGCAGCAAAAGACAGGGCCCAAGCAATCAGCCCCAGCATTTT. It codes for CASSKRQGPSNQPQHF. Drawing the rest from reference TRBV7-8 and TRBJ1-5, the complete variable domain is GAGVSQSPRYKVAKRGQDVALRCDPISGHVSLFWYQQALGQGPEFLTYFQNEAQLDKSGLPSDRFFAERPEGSVSTLKIQRTQQEDSAVYLCASSKRQGPSNQPQHFGDGTRLSIL.

The rearrangement uses TRBV27 and TRBJ1-5; a possible D gene is TRBD1 (6 bases). The CDR3 has 15 amino acids. V was trimmed by 7 bases and J by 0 bases, leaving 13 bases between them. Germline V CDR1 and CDR2: MNHEY, SMNVEV (reference sequence). DNA for the CDR3: TGTGCCAGCACCCCGGGGGCGTATAGCAATCAGCCCCAGCATTTT. The encoded protein is CASTPGAYSNQPQHF.

The chain has TRBV9 and TRBJ2-5, with D unresolved. This CDR3 contains 13 residues. Germline V gives CDR1 SGDLS, CDR2 YYNGEE. The V and J ends lost 3 bases and 0 bases respectively, with 6 bases between them. Here the CDR3 reads CASSANHQETQYF. The DNA of the CDR3 is TGTGCCAGCAGCGCAAACCACCAAGAGACCCAGTACTTC.

The genes are TRBV27 and TRBJ2-7; 8 bases map to TRBD2. Germline V gives CDR1 MNHEY, CDR2 SMNVEV (reference sequence). The junction had 14 bases not matched to a gene; V was cut back by 8 bases and J by 2 bases. CDR3 length equals 16 residues. This CDR3 is CASGNYSGSKTYEQYF. The CDR3 DNA reads TGTGCCAGCGGAAATTACAGCGGGAGCAAAACCTACGAGCAGTACTTC.

The chain links TRBV29-1 to TRBJ2-7; tentative D call: TRBD1 (6 bases). The CDR3 is made up of 14 amino acids. V shed 3 bases and J shed 3 bases, with 15 bases lying between them. Germline CDR1 SQVTM, CDR2 ANQGSEA. In DNA form, the CDR3 reads TGCAGCGTTGAGGGGGCAGGGAAGTTCTACGAGCAGTACTTC. Translating gives CSVEGAGKFYEQYF.

The chain carries TRBV28 and TRBJ2-5; 11 nucleotides agree with TRBD1. Germline V gives CDR1 MDHEN, CDR2 SYDVKM. The CDR3 sequence is 15 residues long. V dropped 6 bases and J dropped 2; count of bases not matched to a gene: 5. CDR3 DNA: TGTGCCAGCAGGAACCGGGACAGGGGGCAAGAGACCCAGTACTTC. It specifies CASRNRDRGQETQYF.